The 31 T cell receptor beta chains given below trace back to one sample, sequenced in a study of T-cell reconstitution after alpha-beta-depleted transplantation in children. The authors prepared the TCRbeta library with unique molecular identifiers. TCRdb passed the PCR reads through MiXCR, listing each CDR3 protein once. The repertoire holds about 220,000 distinct CDR3 sequences, with approximately 15% as singletons. The source material was PBMCs, mostly from graft donor cells, sampled 360 days after TCRalphabeta/CD19-depleted stem cell transplant. The receptors here all came from a male patient aged 2 to 9 who had a stem cell transplant for acute lymphoblastic leukemia, so the T cells may come from the graft donor.

This clonotype was seen only a few times. The V gene is TRBV20-1, the J gene TRBJ2-7; D call uncertain. Germline V CDR1 and CDR2: DFQATT, SNEGSKA (reference sequence). V was cut by 3 bases and J by 1 base, with 22 bases left in between. The CDR3 loop spans 17 amino acids. In DNA form, the CDR3 reads TGCAGTGCTAGGAAGGGTCCGACGGAGCCCAATTCCTACGAGCAGTACTTC. Translating it yields CSARKGPTEPNSYEQYF.

The V gene is TRBV12-3 or TRBV12-4, the J gene TRBJ2-7; the D gene could be TRBD1 or TRBD2 (6 bases each). The CDR3 is 14 residues long. The V end was cut by 1 base, the J end by 6 bases, with 13 bases between. The CDR3 spells CASSLVGGRSEQYF. The CDR3 region has the DNA TGTGCCAGCAGTTTAGTTGGGGGGCGGAGCGAGCAGTACTTC.

The DNA of the CDR3 is TGTGCCAGCAGCAACAGGACAGGGGGTCACGAGCAGTACTTC. It yields the protein CASSNRTGGHEQYF. The genes are TRBV21-1 and TRBJ2-7; the table's D gene call, TRBD1, was not cross checked with the DNA. TRBV21-1 is termed a pseudogene. This CDR3 comprises 14 residues.

This clonotype was seen more than once but under ten times. V is TRBV10-3 and J is TRBJ2-3; TRBD1 matches 8 bases. Germline CDR1 ENHRY, CDR2 SYGVKD. The CDR3 is 11 residues long. The trim removed 9 bases at V and 8 bases at J, leaving 4 bases unmatched. In DNA form, the CDR3 reads TGTGCCATGGGGACAGGAGGTACGCAGTATTTT. It translates to CAMGTGGTQYF.

CDR3 nucleotides: TGTGCCAGCAGCCAGATGACGGAATATGGCTACACCTTC. Protein: CASSQMTEYGYTF. The chain carries TRBV14 and TRBJ1-2; no firm D call. CDR3 size: 13 residues. The germline V gene encodes CDR1 SGHDN and CDR2 FVKESK. The V and J ends lost 3 bases and 5 bases respectively, with 10 bases between them.

The V gene is TRBV27, the J gene TRBJ1-2, with TRBD1 as a possible D gene (5 bases). Trimming cost V 1 base and J 8 bases, with 17 bases left between them. The CDR3 loop spans 15 amino acids. In germline, CDR1 is MNHEY, CDR2 SMNVEV (reference sequence). DNA for the CDR3: TGTGCCAGCAGTTTATGGGGACGGGGCGGATCGGGCTACACCTTC. Translating gives CASSLWGRGGSGYTF.

The rearrangement joins TRBV12-3 or TRBV12-4 to TRBJ2-2; the match to TRBD2 covers 10 bases. The V segment lost 5 bases and the J segment 3 bases; nucleotides outside the gene matches: 6. The CDR3 covers 16 residues. This CDR3 reads CASSGASGGHTGELFF. The DNA for the CDR3 is TGTGCCAGCAGTGGGGCTAGCGGGGGACACACCGGGGAGCTGTTTTTT.

This sequence joins TRBV3-1 and TRBJ1-6; D ambiguous. The CDR3 is 15 residues long. V gave up 1 base and J gave up 6 bases, with 10 bases separating them. CDR1 and CDR2 from the germline V gene are LGHDT and YNNKEL (reference sequence). For the CDR3, the DNA is TGTGCCAGCAGCCAAGCTCGGGGAAGTAATTCACCCCTCCACTTT. Translation gives CASSQARGSNSPLHF.

This clonotype was detected a few times. Germline and junction disagree at one end, which may indicate a read error. The chain employs TRBV2 and TRBJ1-6; a possible D gene is TRBD1 (5 bases). In germline, CDR1 is SNHLY, CDR2 FYNNEI. This CDR3 has 14 residues. The CDR3 loop reads CSSGVPRGGLAHHF. The CDR3 bases are TGTTCCAGCGGCGTCCCCCGTGGGGGTCTAGCCCACCACTTT.

The V and J genes are TRBV6-1 and TRBJ2-1; TRBD2 matches at 14 bases. Per the germline V gene, CDR1 is MNHNS and CDR2 is SASEGT. V was clipped by 6 bases and J by 0 bases; unmatched bases: 1. The CDR3 is 16 residues long. The CDR3: CASRGTSGSSYNEQFF. The CDR3 coding sequence is TGTGCCAGCAGGGGGACTAGCGGGAGCTCCTACAATGAGCAGTTCTTC.

In this sample, this clonotype turned up a few times. CDR3 amino acids: CASSLTPTSVTYEQYF. CDR3 nucleotides: TGTGCCAGCAGCTTAACCCCGACTAGCGTAACCTACGAGCAGTACTTC. The genes are TRBV7-6 and TRBJ2-7; 8 bases map to TRBD2. V lost 2 bases to trimming and J lost 2 bases; unmatched junction nucleotides: 8. In germline, CDR1 is SGHVS, CDR2 FNYEAQ. CDR3 length equals 16 residues.

The chain employs TRBV20-1 and TRBJ2-1; 11 bases line up with TRBD2. Germline V gives CDR1 DFQATT, CDR2 SNEGSKA (reference sequence). With V trimmed by 0 bases and J by 9 bases, 10 bases remained unmatched. This CDR3 is built from 16 residues. This CDR3 reads CSARDRRLAGLGEQFF. CDR3 bases: TGCAGTGCTAGAGATCGGAGACTAGCGGGATTAGGTGAGCAGTTCTTC.

The table lists this clonotype with a few counts. V is TRBV11-2 and J is TRBJ1-1; possibly TRBD1 for D (6 bases). The CDR3 is made up of 14 amino acids. V was shortened by 3 bases and J by 1 base, with 9 bases between the two germline ends. Germline CDR1 is SGHAT and CDR2 is FQNNGV. The CDR3 DNA reads TGTGCCAGCAGCTTTTCACAGGGGAACACTGAAGCTTTCTTT. This translates into CASSFSQGNTEAFF. Looking up the rest from reference TRBV11-2 and TRBJ1-1 gives the full variable domain: EAGVAQSPRYKIIEKRQSVAFWCNPISGHATLYWYQQILGQGPKLLIQFQNNGVVDDSQLPKDRFSAERLKGVDSTLKIQPAKLEDSAVYLCASSFSQGNTEAFFGQGTRLTVV.

The rearrangement uses TRBV7-2 and TRBJ2-4, with 12 bases matching TRBD1. The CDR3 runs 14 residues. The V segment lost 2 bases and the J segment 12 bases; nucleotides outside the gene matches: 5. The germline V gene encodes CDR1 SGHTA and CDR2 FQGNSA. The CDR3 nucleotides are TGTGCCAGCAGCTTATGGGGACAGGGGGCGGGTCAGTACTTC. Protein product: CASSLWGQGAGQYF. Using reference TRBV7-2 and TRBJ2-4 for the parts outside the CDR3, the full variable domain is GAGVSQSPSNKVTEKGKDVELRCDPISGHTALYWYRQSLGQGLEFLIYFQGNSAPDKSGLPSDRFSAERTGGSVSTLTIQRTQQEDSAVYLCASSLWGQGAGQYFGAGTRLSVL.

This clonotype was observed a handful of times. The V call is TRBV10-3, the J call TRBJ1-3; the D is unclear. Per germline, CDR1 ENHRY and CDR2 SYGVKD. Trimming left V 0 bases short and J 2 bases short, with 14 bases between. The CDR3 extends over 17 amino acids. CDR3 residues: CAISESKVGQPGNTIYF. The CDR3 region has the DNA TGTGCCATCAGTGAGTCGAAAGTGGGCCAGCCTGGAAACACCATATATTTT.

This clonotype was picked up many times. The V and J genes are TRBV19 and TRBJ2-1, with 11 bases that match TRBD1. The CDR3 length is 14 residues. CDR1 and CDR2 from the germline V gene are LNHDA and SQIVND (reference sequence). V trimming: 4 bases; J trimming: 7 bases; junction bases outside the gene matches: 3. The CDR3 DNA follows: TGTGCCAGTAGTAACCGGGACAGGGGGAATGAGCAGTTCTTC. This gives the protein CASSNRDRGNEQFF. Based on the CDR3 plus reference TRBV19 and TRBJ2-1, the full variable domain is DGGITQSPKYLFRKEGQNVTLSCEQNLNHDAMYWYRQDPGQGLRLIYYSQIVNDFQKGDIAEGYSVSREKKESFPLTVTSAQKNPTAFYLCASSNRDRGNEQFFGPGTRLTVL.

This clonotype has a handful of counts. This rearrangement joins TRBV12-3 or TRBV12-4 to TRBJ1-6; no firm D call. The CDR3 sequence is 14 residues long. Deletions cut 2 bases from V and 7 bases from J, with 9 bases between. For the CDR3, the DNA is TGTGCCAGCAGTTTATCCTCGGTCAATTCACCCCTCCACTTT. Translated, it gives CASSLSSVNSPLHF.

The V gene is TRBV5-1, the J gene TRBJ2-1; 8 bases fit TRBD2. J was trimmed by 5 bases and V by 2 bases; bases with no gene match: 6. The CDR3 runs 15 residues. From germline, CDR1 is SGHRS and CDR2 YFSETQ. CDR3 residues: CASSFGLAGHNEQFF. The CDR3 region has the DNA TGCGCCAGCAGCTTCGGGCTAGCGGGTCACAATGAGCAGTTCTTC.

The chain links TRBV15 to TRBJ1-4, with D possibly being TRBD1 (5 bases). Germline lookup yields CDR1 LNHNV and CDR2 YYDKDF (reference sequence). V was clipped by 5 bases and J by 8 bases, with 21 bases between them. This CDR3 contains 16 residues. CDR3 in DNA: TGTGCCACCAGCGCCGACGTGGGCAGGGTCAAAGAAAAACTGTTTTTT. Protein sequence: CATSADVGRVKEKLFF.

This clonotype was counted between two and nine times. The chain uses TRBV7-2 and TRBJ2-3; tentative D call: TRBD1 (5 bases). Germline V lookup: CDR1 SGHTA, CDR2 FQGNSA. CDR3 length equals 15 residues. Deletions cut 1 base from V and 0 bases from J, with 8 bases between. CDR3 region: CASSLGTHSTDTQYF. CDR3 coding DNA: TGTGCCAGCAGCTTAGGGACACATAGCACAGATACGCAGTATTTT.

There are a few counts of this clonotype. The chain has TRBV5-6 and TRBJ1-5, with D unclear. The CDR3 length is 15 residues. The germline V gene has CDR1 SGHDT and CDR2 YYEEEE. V was trimmed by 0 bases and J by 8 bases, leaving 15 bases between them. This CDR3 reads CASSLGLQRFEPQHF. The CDR3 DNA reads as TGTGCCAGCAGCTTGGGTTTGCAGAGATTTGAGCCCCAGCATTTT.

This clonotype was seen a few times. The chain is built from TRBV7-8 and TRBJ1-4; D perhaps matches TRBD1 (5 bases). The CDR3 consists of 15 residues. CDR1 is SGHVS and CDR2 is FQNEAQ in the germline V gene. V was cut by 1 base and J by 6 bases, with 12 bases left in between. The CDR3 region is CASSLGRGGDEKLFF. DNA for the CDR3: TGTGCCAGCAGCTTAGGGCGGGGGGGGGATGAAAAACTGTTTTTT.

The rearrangement links TRBV7-6 to TRBJ2-3, with 7 bases matching TRBD2. J gave up 1 base and V 1 base, and 5 bases lay outside the gene matches. The length of the CDR3 is 16 residues. The germline gives CDR1 SGHVS, CDR2 FNYEAQ. The CDR3 DNA reads TGTGCCAGCAGCTTAGTTAGCGGGCTACGCACAGATACGCAGTATTTT. Amino acid sequence: CASSLVSGLRTDTQYF.

A single count supports this clonotype. This sequence joins TRBV29-1 and TRBJ1-1; no definite D call. V was trimmed by 1 base and J by 1 base, leaving 13 bases between them. CDR1 is SQVTM and CDR2 is ANQGSEA in the germline V gene. The CDR3 has 15 residues. In nucleotides, the CDR3 is TGCAGCGTTGAAGGTAGGCGGGGAGGGAACACTGAAGCTTTCTTT. Translating it yields CSVEGRRGGNTEAFF.

This clonotype was seen more than once but under ten times. The chain employs TRBV6-5 and TRBJ2-3; a possible D gene is TRBD2 (6 bases). CDR1 MNHEY and CDR2 SVGAGI come from the germline V gene. The length of the CDR3 is 12 residues. V gave up 4 bases and J gave up 4 bases, with 6 bases separating them. DNA of the CDR3: TGTGCCAGCAGTTCTAGCGCAGATACGCAGTATTTT. It encodes CASSSSADTQYF.

This clonotype appeared a few times. The chain combines TRBV20-1 with TRBJ1-2; D uncertain. Germline CDR1 is DFQATT and CDR2 is SNEGSKA (reference sequence). The germline V and J ends were trimmed by 0 bases and 8 bases, with 16 bases remaining between them. This CDR3 has 14 amino acids. The CDR3 is CSARDTSRRGGYTF. The CDR3 DNA reads as TGCAGTGCTAGAGATACATCGAGGAGAGGGGGCTACACCTTC.

The rearrangement joins TRBV7-9 to TRBJ1-1; 9 bases map to TRBD1. The CDR3 sequence is 17 residues long. Germline lookup yields CDR1 SEHNR and CDR2 FQNEAQ (reference sequence). V was pared by 1 base and J by 7 bases, with 13 bases of the junction left unmatched. This chain's CDR3 is CASSLGDREFSTDEAFF. The CDR3 DNA sequence: TGTGCCAGCAGCTTAGGGGACAGGGAGTTTTCAACGGATGAAGCTTTCTTT.

The chain joins TRBV30 to TRBJ1-5; possible D gene TRBD1, 6 bases. Germline lookup yields CDR1 GTSNPN and CDR2 SVGIG (reference sequence). Trimming left V 0 bases short and J 5 bases short, with 14 bases between. The CDR3 extends over 15 amino acids. CDR3: CAWSVRFAGDQPQHF. CDR3 DNA: TGTGCCTGGAGTGTACGATTCGCAGGGGATCAGCCCCAGCATTTT.

V gene TRBV2 combines with J gene TRBJ2-7; 7 nucleotides align to TRBD2. This CDR3 has 13 amino acids. Unmatched junction bases numbered 5, after V lost 5 bases and J lost 4 bases. Germline assignment: CDR1 SNHLY and CDR2 FYNNEI. The CDR3 loop reads CASSSGEGYEQYF. As DNA, the CDR3 is TGTGCCAGCAGTAGCGGGGAGGGGTACGAGCAGTACTTC.

In this sample, this clonotype turned up a few times. The chain joins TRBV14 to TRBJ2-1; D is perhaps TRBD2 (5 bases). Trimming removed 1 base from V and 4 bases from J, with 14 bases in between. The CDR3 consists of 16 residues. In germline, CDR1 is SGHDN, CDR2 FVKESK. CDR3 region: CASSQGVSGLYNEQFF. The CDR3 coding sequence is TGTGCCAGCAGCCAAGGGGTAAGCGGCTTATACAATGAGCAGTTCTTC.

This rearrangement joins TRBV5-5 to TRBJ1-3; D is unresolved. With 0 bases removed from V and 0 bases from J, the gap between germline ends came to 4 bases. Looked up from germline, CDR1 is SGHKS and CDR2 is YYEKEE (reference sequence). This CDR3 has 14 amino acids. CDR3 sequence: CASSLGGSGNTIYF. In nucleotides, the CDR3 is TGTGCCAGCAGCTTGGGGGGCTCTGGAAACACCATATATTTT.